A single sample is the source of the 30 T cell receptor beta chains below, sequenced in a study of blood T cells in healthy people across ages. PCR was performed a second time for about 7 to 12 cycles using a sample-barcoded 5' primer and a J-beta primer mix. Via MiXCR, TCRdb re-called the 5' RACE reads, giving one row per CDR3 protein. Among approximately 1.5 million distinct CDR3 sequences listed, 34% were seen once. Sequenced: blood. The receptors shown here come from a woman aged 25 to 39 in good health.

This clonotype occurred a few times. The V call is TRBV5-1, the J call TRBJ2-5; maybe TRBD2 (6 bases). From germline, CDR1 is SGHRS and CDR2 YFSETQ. V dropped 4 bases and J dropped 1 base, with 11 bases sitting between them. The CDR3 has 14 amino acids. CDR3 sequence reads: CASSIRGLQETQYF. The CDR3 DNA sequence: TGCGCCAGCAGCATACGGGGACTCCAAGAGACCCAGTACTTC.

The V gene is TRBV20-1, the J gene TRBJ2-3; perhaps TRBD2 as D (5 bases). CDR1 is DFQATT, CDR2 SNEGSKA, per germline (reference sequence). This CDR3 is 16 amino acids long. V lost 5 bases, J lost 2 bases, and 20 bases lay in between. The CDR3 reads CSAPTVWLANTDTQYF. Here the CDR3 DNA reads TGCAGTGCTCCCACCGTGTGGCTAGCTAACACAGATACGCAGTATTTT.

This clonotype has ten or more counts. The rearrangement joins TRBV4-1 to TRBJ2-3; D is uncertain. This CDR3 is 14 amino acids long. Germline V CDR1 and CDR2: MGHRA, YSYEKL. Trimming took off 1 base at V and 1 base at J, with 6 bases between the two ends. CDR3 sequence (DNA): TGCGCCAGCAGCCAAGGACTGCGCACAGATACGCAGTATTTT. Encoded protein: CASSQGLRTDTQYF.

Concerning this clonotype itself: It may be a read error: a sequence one base away is much more abundant. This chain joins TRBV11-2 and TRBJ2-3, with TRBD1 identical over 7 bases. CDR1 and CDR2 from the germline V gene are SGHAT and FQNNGV. This CDR3 spans 13 amino acids. Unmatched junction bases numbered 5, after V lost 0 bases and J lost 11 bases. CDR3: CASSLETDRMQYF. CDR3 sequence (DNA): TGTGCCAGCAGCTTAGAAACGGACAGGATGCAGTATTTT. The full variable domain, its missing parts supplied by reference TRBV11-2 and TRBJ2-3, is EAGVAQSPRYKIIEKRQSVAFWCNPISGHATLYWYQQILGQGPKLLIQFQNNGVVDDSQLPKDRFSAERLKGVDSTLKIQPAKLEDSAVYLCASSLETDRMQYFGPGTRLTVL.

In this sample, this clonotype turned up a few times. The chain combines TRBV28 with TRBJ2-7; D possibly uses TRBD1 or TRBD2 (5 bases each). The ends were cut back, 4 bases at V and 0 bases at J, with 13 bases in the middle. The CDR3 is made up of 15 amino acids. Germline V gives CDR1 MDHEN, CDR2 SYDVKM. CDR3 DNA: TGTGCCAGCAGTTCGCCGGGACCATCCTCCTACGAGCAGTACTTC. Amino acids: CASSSPGPSSYEQYF.

The rearrangement uses TRBV11-2 and TRBJ2-1, with no clear D. There are 13 residues in the CDR3. CDR1 is SGHAT, CDR2 FQNNGV, per germline. V was trimmed by 1 base and J by 6 bases, leaving 7 bases between them. CDR3 amino acids: CASSLGTINEQFF. Here the CDR3 DNA reads TGTGCCAGCAGCTTAGGCACAATCAATGAGCAGTTCTTC.

This chain connects TRBV20-1 to TRBJ2-5, with 12 bases lining up with TRBD2. Per the germline V gene, CDR1 is DFQATT and CDR2 is SNEGSKA (reference sequence). This CDR3 has 17 amino acids. J lost 2 bases, V lost 3 bases, and 10 bases had no gene match. This chain's CDR3 is CSASSPTSGSTQETQYF. In DNA, the CDR3 is TGCAGTGCTAGTTCCCCGACTAGCGGGAGCACACAAGAGACCCAGTACTTC.

This chain uses TRBV20-1 with TRBJ2-5, with TRBD2 identical over 8 bases. The germline CDR1 and CDR2 sequences are DFQATT and SNEGSKA (reference sequence). The CDR3 consists of 15 residues. V dropped 2 bases and J dropped 5; count of bases not matched to a gene: 10. CDR3 residues: CSARTPGGPSETQYF. CDR3 nucleotide sequence: TGCAGTGCTAGAACGCCGGGAGGGCCTTCTGAGACCCAGTACTTC.

The chain carries TRBV6-1 and TRBJ2-2, with 10 nucleotides matching TRBD1. V gave up 7 bases and J gave up 0 bases; unmatched junction bases: 11. The CDR3 has 18 amino acids. Germline V CDR1 and CDR2: MNHNS, SASEGT. The CDR3 loop reads CASKRTGGISANTGELFF. The CDR3 DNA sequence: TGTGCCAGCAAAAGGACAGGGGGGATTTCCGCGAACACCGGGGAGCTGTTTTTT.

The chain uses TRBV13 and TRBJ2-3; D ambiguous. CDR1 is PRHDT and CDR2 is FYEKMQ in the germline V gene (reference sequence). The ends were cut back, 3 bases at V and 2 bases at J, with 6 bases in the middle. The CDR3 extends over 13 amino acids. The CDR3 DNA reads TGTGCCAGCAGCTTTCCACTCACAGATACGCAGTATTTT. It yields the protein CASSFPLTDTQYF.

The chain carries TRBV7-9 and TRBJ2-7; D is unresolved. This CDR3 has 14 amino acids. Trimming took 0 bases from V and 9 from J, leaving 15 bases between them. CDR1 and CDR2 from the germline V gene are SEHNR and FQNEAQ (reference sequence). The CDR3 here is CASSLAEAALGQYF. For the CDR3, the DNA is TGTGCCAGCAGCTTAGCTGAGGCGGCCCTCGGGCAGTACTTC. The variable domain in full, with the rest retrieved from reference TRBV7-9 and TRBJ2-7, is DTGVSQNPRHKITKRGQNVTFRCDPISEHNRLYWYRQTLGQGPEFLTYFQNEAQLEKSRLLSDRFSAERPKGSFSTLEIQRTEQGDSAMYLCASSLAEAALGQYFGPGTRLTVT.

The rearrangement joins TRBV7-6 to TRBJ2-7; 8 bases map to TRBD1. The J segment lost 4 bases and the V segment lost 4 bases, leaving 6 bases of the junction unmatched. Germline values: CDR1 SGHVS, CDR2 FNYEAQ. The CDR3 length is 14 residues. This CDR3 is CASSSQGAGYEQYF. The CDR3 nucleotides are TGTGCCAGCAGCTCGCAGGGGGCGGGTTACGAGCAGTACTTC.

V and J are TRBV21-1 and TRBJ1-5. TRBV21-1 is annotated as a pseudogene. This CDR3 region has 13 residues. The CDR3 nucleotides read TGTGCCAGCCCCAGGCTCGACAATCAGCCCCAGCATTTT. Translated, it gives CASPRLDNQPQHF.

The rearrangement uses TRBV6-2 or TRBV6-3 and TRBJ2-5, with D hard to call. Germline lookup yields CDR1 MNHEY and CDR2 SVGEGT. V dropped 0 bases and J dropped 5 bases, with 10 bases sitting between them. The CDR3 contains 14 residues. For the CDR3, the DNA is TGTGCCAGCAGTTACTCAACCGGGCGGGAGACCCAGTACTTC. It is translated as CASSYSTGRETQYF.

This clonotype was recorded at least ten times. The J gene is TRBJ2-7, the V gene TRBV29-1, with D uncertain. Germline-derived CDR1 and CDR2 are SQVTM and ANQGSEA. Deletions cut 7 bases from V and 2 bases from J, with 12 bases between. The CDR3 loop spans 12 amino acids. The CDR3 reads CSARGGAYEQYF. CDR3 in DNA: TGCAGCGCCCGAGGTGGAGCCTACGAGCAGTACTTC.

The count of this clonotype is one. This chain uses TRBV20-1 with TRBJ2-7, with D tentatively TRBD1 or TRBD2 (5 bases each). This CDR3 is built from 15 residues. From germline, CDR1 is DFQATT and CDR2 SNEGSKA (reference sequence). Trimming cost V 1 base and J 4 bases, with 17 bases left between them. In nucleotides, the CDR3 is TGCAGTGCTAGAGTCGTTGGGACGAGGACGTACGAGCAGTACTTC. It codes for CSARVVGTRTYEQYF.

Turning to this clonotype: A much larger clone lies a single base off, so this may be a read error. The rearrangement joins TRBV20-1 to TRBJ2-1, with 8 bases matching TRBD1. The CDR3 loop spans 15 amino acids. CDR1 and CDR2 from the germline V gene are DFQATT and SNEGSKA (reference sequence). The V segment lost 0 bases and the J segment 5 bases; nucleotides outside the gene matches: 6. This CDR3 is CSARDVRGQDNEQFF. The CDR3 region has the DNA TGCAGTGCTAGAGATGTGAGGGGACAGGACAATGAGCAGTTCTTC.

The gene calls are TRBV30 and TRBJ1-2; 7 bases align to TRBD1. The V gene's germline CDR1 is GTSNPN and CDR2 SVGIG (reference sequence). CDR3 size: 13 residues. V lost 2 bases, J lost 6 bases, and 6 bases stayed unmatched. CDR3 sequence reads: CAWSSTGEDGYTF. CDR3 bases: TGTGCCTGGAGTTCCACAGGGGAGGATGGCTACACCTTC.

This chain uses TRBV3-1 with TRBJ2-5, with D possibly being TRBD2 (6 bases). With 2 bases removed from V and 2 bases from J, the gap between germline ends came to 15 bases. The CDR3 contains 16 residues. Looked up from germline, CDR1 is LGHDT and CDR2 is YNNKEL (reference sequence). The CDR3 here is CASSQPGSANQETQYF. CDR3 nucleotides: TGTGCCAGCAGCCAACCCGGGAGTGCAAATCAAGAGACCCAGTACTTC.

Of note for this clonotype: Being one base from a much bigger clone, this may be a read error. The chain couples TRBV7-9 to TRBJ1-2; no reliable D call. CDR1 and CDR2 (germline): SEHNR, FQNEAQ (reference sequence). This CDR3 spans 13 amino acids. The CDR3 bases are TGTGCCGGCAGCTTAGCGCGGAACTATGGCTACACCTTC. Protein product: CAGSLARNYGYTF.

This clonotype was seen a few times. The rearrangement uses TRBV3-1 and TRBJ2-7; 7 bases line up with TRBD2. The DNA end is a closer match to TRBJ2-5, so the J assignment may be wrong. Germline values: CDR1 LGHDT, CDR2 YNNKEL (reference sequence). This CDR3 has 14 amino acids. Written as DNA, the CDR3 is TGTGCCAGCAGCTTAGGGGACGGGGGGGAGACCCAGTACTTC. This gives the protein CASSLGDGGETQYF.

This clonotype was found a few times. The V gene is TRBV4-1, the J gene TRBJ2-5, with D uncertain. V lost 1 base and J 1 base, leaving 13 bases between the germline ends. There are 16 residues in the CDR3. Germline V gives CDR1 MGHRA, CDR2 YSYEKL. The CDR3 DNA reads as TGCGCCAGCAGCCAAGCTAGGAACGGGCTCCAAGAGACCCAGTACTTC. It yields the protein CASSQARNGLQETQYF.

This clonotype was seen only a few times. The V and J genes are TRBV30 and TRBJ2-1; 7 bases align to TRBD2. Losses at the gene ends were 5 bases for V and 7 bases for J; bases not matched to a gene: 11. The CDR3 has 14 amino acids. The germline gives CDR1 GTSNPN, CDR2 SVGIG (reference sequence). The CDR3 loop is CAWGEGGSWNEQFF. The CDR3 DNA sequence: TGTGCCTGGGGTGAAGGCGGGAGTTGGAATGAGCAGTTCTTC.

The chain is built from TRBV7-2 and TRBJ1-1; the D gene is possibly TRBD1 (5 bases). The ends were cut back, 5 bases at V and 5 bases at J, with 18 bases in the middle. CDR1 and CDR2 (germline): SGHTA, FQGNSA. This CDR3 spans 15 amino acids. As DNA, the CDR3 is TGTGCCAGCAGCCCATTGGGGACCCGAGGGACTGAAGCTTTCTTT. It encodes CASSPLGTRGTEAFF.

V is TRBV6-6 and J is TRBJ2-5; D may be TRBD2 (5 bases). V lost 8 bases and J lost 1, with 17 bases in between. The CDR3 has 15 residues. Germline V lookup: CDR1 MNHNY, CDR2 SVGAGI (reference sequence). The DNA for the CDR3 is TGTGCCAGCGGACCGGACTTTTATGGCCAAGAGACCCAGTACTTC. Translating it yields CASGPDFYGQETQYF.

This chain joins TRBV12-5 and TRBJ2-7, with D perhaps matching TRBD1 (5 bases). The CDR3 totals 14 residues. The germline gives CDR1 LGHNT, CDR2 FRNRAP. Trimming took 6 bases from V and 5 from J, leaving 17 bases between them. Here the CDR3 reads CASGLGQGSDEQYF. The CDR3 nucleotides read TGTGCTAGTGGCTTAGGACAAGGCAGCGACGAGCAGTACTTC.

This chain joins TRBV9 and TRBJ2-7; D is tentatively TRBD1 or TRBD2 (6 bases each). The CDR3 contains 15 residues. Between the trimmed V and J ends, which lost 0 bases and 0 bases, there was a span of 10 bases. Germline assignment: CDR1 SGDLS and CDR2 YYNGEE. The DNA of the CDR3 is TGTGCCAGCAGCGTAGCTGGGGGGCTCTCCTACGAGCAGTACTTC. Protein: CASSVAGGLSYEQYF.

A few counts support this clonotype. The chain has TRBV7-9 and TRBJ1-4, with a weak D call TRBD1 (6 bases). The CDR3 extends over 14 amino acids. Trimming removed 5 bases from V and 4 bases from J, with 11 bases in between. The germline V gene encodes CDR1 SEHNR and CDR2 FQNEAQ (reference sequence). In nucleotides, the CDR3 is TGTGCCAGCAGCCCCGACAGGATTAATGAAAAACTGTTTTTT. The encoded protein is CASSPDRINEKLFF.

Worth noting for this clonotype: At one of its ends the junction is not consistent with the germline gene, which may arise from a read error. This chain connects TRBV27 to TRBJ2-7, with 7 bases aligning to TRBD1. Germline CDR1 and CDR2: MNHEY and SMNVEV (reference sequence). This CDR3 has 15 amino acids. The CDR3 region has the DNA TGTGCCGGCAGTAACCGGGACAGAGGGTTCTACGAGCAGTACTTC. Its translation is CAGSNRDRGFYEQYF.

This clonotype was seen a few times. V usage is TRBV27 and J usage is TRBJ2-7; 12 bases are shared with TRBD2. The CDR3 length is 14 residues. CDR1 and CDR2 (germline): MNHEY, SMNVEV (reference sequence). Trimming cost V 6 bases and J 4 bases; bases outside gene matches: 4. CDR3 nucleotide sequence: TGTGCCAGCAGATCTAGCGGGAGGGCTTACGAGCAGTACTTC. It encodes CASRSSGRAYEQYF.